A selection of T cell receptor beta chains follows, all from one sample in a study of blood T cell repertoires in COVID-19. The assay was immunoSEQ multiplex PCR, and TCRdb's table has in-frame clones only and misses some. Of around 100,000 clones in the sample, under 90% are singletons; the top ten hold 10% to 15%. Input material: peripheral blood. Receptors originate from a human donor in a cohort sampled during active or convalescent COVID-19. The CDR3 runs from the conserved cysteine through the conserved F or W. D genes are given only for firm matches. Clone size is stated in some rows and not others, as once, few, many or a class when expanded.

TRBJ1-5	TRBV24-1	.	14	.	TGTGCCACCAGTGACCCAGGACAGAATCAGCCCCAGCATTTT	CATSDPGQNQPQHF
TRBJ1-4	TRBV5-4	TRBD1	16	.	TGTGCCAGCAGCGCTGGACAGGGGGCCCTCAATGAAAAACTGTTTTTT	CASSAGQGALNEKLFF
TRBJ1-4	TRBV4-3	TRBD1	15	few	TGCGCCAGCAGCCAAGGCAGGGGGCGCAATGAAAAACTGTTTTTT	CASSQGRGRNEKLFF
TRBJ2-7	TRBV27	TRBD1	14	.	TGTGCCAGCAGTTTTTCGGGACAGCTCTACGAGCAGTACTTC	CASSFSGQLYEQYF
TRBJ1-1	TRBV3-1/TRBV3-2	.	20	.	TGTGCCAGCAGCCAGGTCTCTTCTAGGTCCAGGGTTGGGAAAAACACTGAAGCTTTCTTT	CASSQVSSRSRVGKNTEAFF
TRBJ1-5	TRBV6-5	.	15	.	TGTGCCAGCAGCCTGACAGGACCGAGCAATCAGCCCCAGCATTTT	CASSLTGPSNQPQHF
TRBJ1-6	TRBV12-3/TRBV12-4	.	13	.	TGTGCCAGTACAGGGAATAGTAATTCACCCCTCCACTTT	CASTGNSNSPLHF
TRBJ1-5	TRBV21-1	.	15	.	TGTGCCAGCAGCCCTCAGGAGGACCTGATTCAGCCCCAGCATTTT	CASSPQEDLIQPQHF
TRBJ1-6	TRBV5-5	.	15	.	TGTGCCAGCAGCTTCTCCGGTATGCGGGGGTCCCCCCTCCACTTT	CASSFSGMRGSPLHF
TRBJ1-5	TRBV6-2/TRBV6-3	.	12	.	TGTGCCAGCAGTTATCTAAATCAGCCCCAGCATTTT	CASSYLNQPQHF
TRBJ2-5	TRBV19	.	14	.	TGTGCCAGTAGTATAGATCCAGGCTCGGAGACCCAGTACTTC	CASSIDPGSETQYF
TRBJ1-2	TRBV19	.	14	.	TGTGCCAGTAGTTCAAACAGGGCGCGTAATGGCTACACCTTC	CASSSNRARNGYTF
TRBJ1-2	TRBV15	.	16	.	TGTGCCACCAGCAACCCGGAGGGGAGAGCTAACTATGGCTACACCTTC	CATSNPEGRANYGYTF
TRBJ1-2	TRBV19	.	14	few	TGTGCCAGTAGTACGGACTGGGCCCCCTATGGCTACACCTTC	CASSTDWAPYGYTF
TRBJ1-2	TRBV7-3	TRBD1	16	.	TGTGCCAGCAGCTTAAACGGACAGGTGGTGGGACCTGGCTACACCTTC	CASSLNGQVVGPGYTF
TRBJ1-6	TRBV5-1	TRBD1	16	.	TGCGCCAGCAGCTCCGTGACAGGGGGCGCATCATCACCCCTCCACTTT	CASSSVTGGASSPLHF
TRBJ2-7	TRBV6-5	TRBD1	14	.	TGTGCCAGCAGTTACTCGGACAGGCCGTACGAGCAGTACTTC	CASSYSDRPYEQYF
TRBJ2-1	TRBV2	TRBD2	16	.	TGTGCCAGCAGTGGCGAGGGTAGCGGGGGTGGCGATGAGCAGTTCTTC	CASSGEGSGGGDEQFF
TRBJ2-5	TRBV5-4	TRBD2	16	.	TGTGCCAGCAGCTTGGGGCTAGCGGTCATACAAGAGACCCAGTACTTC	CASSLGLAVIQETQYF
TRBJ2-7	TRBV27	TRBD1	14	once	TGTGCCAGCAGTTTTGGGACAGGATCCTACGAGCAGTACTTC	CASSFGTGSYEQYF
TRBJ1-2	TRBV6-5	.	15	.	TGTGCCAGCAGTTCCGAGGGCGTCTCCTTCTCTGGCTACACCTTC	CASSSEGVSFSGYTF
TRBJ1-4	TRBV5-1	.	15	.	TGCGCCAGCTGCCCCAGCGGGGGAACTAATGAAAAACTGTTTTTT	CASCPSGGTNEKLFF
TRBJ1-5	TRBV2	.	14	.	TGTGCCAGCAGTTTACAGGATAGCAATCAGCCCCAGCATTTT	CASSLQDSNQPQHF
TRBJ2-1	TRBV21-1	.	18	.	.	CASGVGQGTSGAYNEQFF
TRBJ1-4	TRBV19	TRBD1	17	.	TGTGCCAGTAGTATGTTCGCGGGAGGGACAGGAGGGGAAAAACTGTTTTTT	CASSMFAGGTGGEKLFF
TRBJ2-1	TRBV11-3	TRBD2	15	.	TGTGCCAGCAGCCGCCAGGTAGCGGGGAACAATGAGCAGTTCTTC	CASSRQVAGNNEQFF
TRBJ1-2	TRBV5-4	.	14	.	TGTGCCAGCAGCCCGGAGGACAGTCTCTATGGCTACACCTTC	CASSPEDSLYGYTF
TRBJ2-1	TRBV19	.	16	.	TGTGCCAGTACCCACAAGGGGAGGAGCTCCTACAATGAGCAGTTCTTC	CASTHKGRSSYNEQFF
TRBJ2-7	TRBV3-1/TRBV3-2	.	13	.	TGTGCCAGCAGCCGCCCGGGGGTCTACGAGCAGTACTTC	CASSRPGVYEQYF
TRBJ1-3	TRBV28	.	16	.	TGTGCCAGCAGTAGGGGCAGGGAACATAGTGGAAACACCATATATTTT	CASSRGREHSGNTIYF
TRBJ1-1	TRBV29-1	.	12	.	TGCAGCCTAAACCCCCTGAACACTGAAGCTTTCTTT	CSLNPLNTEAFF
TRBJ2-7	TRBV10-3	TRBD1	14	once	TGTGCCATCAGTGAAGGGGACAGATTTTACGAGCAGTACTTC	CAISEGDRFYEQYF
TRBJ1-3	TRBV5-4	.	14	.	TGTGCCAGCAGCTTTGCAGGGGCCGGAAACACCATATATTTT	CASSFAGAGNTIYF
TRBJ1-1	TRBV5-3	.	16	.	TGTGCCAGAAGCATACTAACAGCGGGGATGAACACTGAAGCTTTCTTT	CARSILTAGMNTEAFF
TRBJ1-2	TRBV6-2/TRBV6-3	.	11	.	TGTGCCAGCAGTTACTCGCGTGGCTACACCTTC	CASSYSRGYTF
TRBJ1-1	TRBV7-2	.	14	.	TGTGCCAGCAGCTTACTGGGAGTTGACACTGAAGCTTTCTTT	CASSLLGVDTEAFF
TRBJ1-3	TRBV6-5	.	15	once	TGTGCCAGCAGTTATGTGAGGAGCTCTGGAAACACCATATATTTT	CASSYVRSSGNTIYF
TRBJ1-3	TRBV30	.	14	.	TGTGCCTGGAGGAGTAGCTCCTCTGGAAACACCATATATTTT	CAWRSSSSGNTIYF
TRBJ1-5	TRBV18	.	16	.	TGTGCCAGCTCACCACCGGAGGGGGGGGTCAATCAGCCCCAGCATTTT	CASSPPEGGVNQPQHF
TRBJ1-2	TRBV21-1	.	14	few	TGTGCCAGCAGCCCCGGCAGGGGCGGCTATGGCTACACCTTC	CASSPGRGGYGYTF